This TCR beta chain was obtained from a study of memory CD8 T cells in hepatitis C reinfection. The sample's time point: pre-reinfection, 55 to 20 weeks before reinfection detection. Sorted cells were sequenced directly ex vivo without any in vitro expansion. At all three reinfection time points, viable CD3+ CD8+ CD45RO- cells from a couple of donors served as controls. TCRdb's table, derived via immunoSEQ multiplex PCR, lists solely in-frame clones and lacks some. Altogether under 60,000 clones are present, under 90% being singletons, with the ten largest covering more than 0.8%. The ends lost 5 bases at V and 5 bases at J; junction bases unmatched: 10. CDR3 size: 16 residues. Germline loops: CDR1 MDHEN, CDR2 SYDVKM.

The chain carries TRBV28 and TRBJ1-5; 9 bases align to TRBD1. Sequenced material: naive CD8+ T cells sorted from blood. This sequence was found in a man between 18 and 29 years old with hepatitis C virus infection. In DNA form, the CDR3 reads TGTGCCAGCAGTCCTCAAGGACAGGGGCCGTATCAGCCCCAGCATTTT. This sequence encodes CASSPQGQGPYQPQHF.